One sample yielded the 14 T cell receptor beta chains listed below, sequenced in a study of CXCR3-negative and CXCR3-positive naive CD8 T cells. Study outcomes and limitations: TRB CDR3s of CXCR3-positive naive cells were more hydrophobic than those of CXCR3-negative naive cells.

These receptors have no identified antigens. 5' RACE that incorporated UMI labels was used to prepare the TRB cDNA libraries. TCRdb reprocessed the 5' RACE reads and keeps a single row for each CDR3 protein, giving no DNA. The sample table includes about 140,000 distinct CDR3 sequences. The material sequenced was naive CXCR3+ CD8+ T cells from blood. Subset defined: CD45RO-CCR7+CD27+CD95- naive CD8+ T cells expressing CXCR3 (TNR3+). The receptor source for this set is a human donor in good health. Some clones in this sample may be carry-over from other donors' samples.

The chain's CDR3 is CASSVPRTGVNYGYTF. The rearrangement joins TRBV9 to TRBJ1-2; TCRdb selects TRBD1, and the lack of DNA leaves this call unchecked. Germline V gene sequence: CDR1 SGDLS, CDR2 YYNGEE. There are 16 residues in the CDR3.

According to its frequency, this clonotype is medium-sized. The V call is TRBV12-3 or TRBV12-4, the J call TRBJ2-7. This CDR3 spans 11 amino acids. CDR3 sequence reads: CASSFGYEQYF.

The chain joins TRBV28 to TRBJ2-1; the TRBD2 assignment by TCRdb is unverifiable without DNA. Germline assignment: CDR1 MDHEN and CDR2 SYDVKM. The CDR3 totals 15 residues. The CDR3: CASRQGTSENNEQFF.

The gene calls are TRBV5-1 and TRBJ2-7. Germline V gene sequence: CDR1 SGHRS, CDR2 YFSETQ. This CDR3 comprises 15 residues. The CDR3 reads CASIRRQPNLYEQYF.

The gene calls are TRBV12-3 or TRBV12-4 and TRBJ1-5; without DNA, the TCRdb call of TRBD1 cannot be checked. The CDR3 totals 12 residues. This chain's CDR3 is CASSGGQDSQHF.

This chain connects TRBV6-5 to TRBJ2-7. Germline V gene lookup returns CDR1 MNHEY and CDR2 SVGAGI. This CDR3 has 13 residues. This chain's CDR3 is CASSYGPSYEQYF.

This chain connects TRBV10-2 to TRBJ2-2; lacking DNA, the TRBD2 call made by TCRdb goes unchecked. The CDR3 has 15 residues. Germline CDR1 reads WSHSY; CDR2 reads SAAADI. CDR3: CASSATSGYTGELFF.

CDR3 amino acids: CASSPGLAGSYNEQFF. This rearrangement joins TRBV4-2 to TRBJ2-1. The CDR3 totals 16 residues. Germline CDR1 is LGHNA and CDR2 is YNFKEQ.

The chain links TRBV4-1 to TRBJ2-5; TCRdb picks TRBD1, but there is no DNA to check that call. Per germline, CDR1 MGHRA and CDR2 YSYEKL. This CDR3 comprises 18 residues. CDR3 protein: CASSQEYPGGALQETQYF.

The chain uses TRBV28 and TRBJ2-5; TCRdb indicates TRBD1, and absent DNA this call remains unverified. CDR1 is MDHEN and CDR2 is SYDVKM in the germline V gene. The CDR3 is 14 amino acids. CDR3 in amino acids: CASSLTGNQETQYF. The entire variable domain, with the rest obtained from reference TRBV28 and TRBJ2-5, is as follows: DVKVTQSSRYLVKRTGEKVFLECVQDMDHENMFWYRQDPGLGLRLIYFSYDVKMKEKGDIPEGYSVSREKKERFSLILESASTNQTSMYLCASSLTGNQETQYFGPGTRLLVL.

CDR3 in amino acids: CASSLSFPLLAGSAGTQYF. The chain has TRBV7-8 and TRBJ2-5; TCRdb's D call of TRBD2 is untestable without DNA. This CDR3 is built from 19 residues. Germline V gene sequence: CDR1 SGHVS, CDR2 FQNEAQ. The variable domain in full, completed from reference TRBV7-8 and TRBJ2-5, reads GAGVSQSPRYKVAKRGQDVALRCDPISGHVSLFWYQQALGQGPEFLTYFQNEAQLDKSGLPSDRFFAERPEGSVSTLKIQRTQQEDSAVYLCASSLSFPLLAGSAGTQYFGPGTRLLVL.

V gene TRBV20-1 combines with J gene TRBJ2-5; TCRdb's D call of TRBD2 is untestable without DNA. The CDR3 loop spans 16 amino acids. From germline, CDR1 is DFQATT and CDR2 SNEGSKA (reference sequence). The CDR3 sequence: CSAPVLAGGPGETQYF.

J is TRBJ2-1 and V is TRBV9. This CDR3 comprises 13 residues. Per germline, CDR1 SGDLS and CDR2 YYNGEE. CDR3 in amino acids: CASSDVLRREQFF. Full variable domain (missing parts from reference TRBV9 and TRBJ2-1): DSGVTQTPKHLITATGQRVTLRCSPRSGDLSVYWYQQSLDQGLQFLIQYYNGEERAKGNILERFSAQQFPDLHSELNLSSLELGDSALYFCASSDVLRREQFFGPGTRLTVL.

V is TRBV7-6 and J is TRBJ1-1; lacking DNA, the TRBD1 call made by TCRdb goes unchecked. Germline CDR1 and CDR2: SGHVS and FNYEAQ. The length of the CDR3 is 19 residues. The CDR3 loop reads CASSLGPGQGAGGATEAFF.